This T cell receptor (beta chain) was obtained from a study of T cell repertoires in cytomegalovirus infection. TCRdb called the reads again in MiXCR, with one record for every CDR3 protein. Altogether fewer than 300,000 distinct CDR3 sequences are present, roughly 26% being singletons, with the ten largest covering roughly 13%. The V end lost 6 bases, the J end lost 4 bases, and 22 bases lay between the germline ends. CDR1 DFQATT and CDR2 SNEGSKA come from the germline V gene (reference sequence). This CDR3 is 16 amino acids long. The receptor was derived from a human donor in good health (CMV status not recorded). Some clones in this sample may be carry-over from other donors' samples. The sequenced material came from PBMCs. J is TRBJ2-1 and V is TRBV20-1; no clear D. The CDR3 DNA sequence: TGCAGTGCCCTCTCGACGGGCGGCCAAACTTACAATGAGCAGTTCTTC. Protein product: CSALSTGGQTYNEQFF.